This TCR beta chain stems from a study of T cells in Graves' hyperthyroidism and ophthalmopathy. This clonotype has more than one count but fewer than ten. This CDR3 has 18 residues. In germline, CDR1 is SGHAT, CDR2 FQNNGV. V lost 5 bases, J lost 4 bases, and 18 bases stayed unmatched. Amplified TCR beta CDR3 regions derived from RNA transcripts. The primer set for the first-round RT-PCR of the TCR CDR3 was HTBI. TCRdb re-called the multiplex PCR reads through MiXCR, storing one row per CDR3 protein. Found here are approximately 600,000 distinct CDR3 sequences, more than 20% of them singletons; the top ten hold 34%.

The TCR comes from a young man with Graves' ophthalmopathy. The specimen sequenced was blood. The rearrangement links TRBV11-2 to TRBJ2-7, with 9 positions matching TRBD2. CDR3 loop: CASSLRLAEGLRRYEQYF. For the CDR3, the DNA is TGTGCCAGCAGCCTCCGACTAGCGGAGGGCCTCCGGAGGTACGAGCAGTACTTC.